These T cell receptor beta chains were read from a single sample in a study of blood T cells in healthy people across ages. TCRdb reprocessed the 5' RACE reads with MiXCR, giving one entry per CDR3 protein. The sample gives about 1.7 million distinct CDR3 sequences, approximately 30% of which show up once; roughly 8% is in the top ten. Sequencing was done on a sample of blood. These receptors came from a woman between 25 and 40 years old in good health. CDR3s include the opening cysteine and the closing phenylalanine or tryptophan. A D gene is named only where the DNA matches it firmly. Not all rows give a size; the values are once, few, many and, for expanded clones, a class.

size,D,V,J,DNA,CDR3
.,TRBD1,TRBV6-5,TRBJ2-2,TGTGCCAGCAGTTACACAGGACAGGTCACCGGGGAGCTGTTTTTT,CASSYTGQVTGELFF
many,TRBD1,TRBV4-1,TRBJ1-4,TGCGCCAGCAGCCAAGAGGGGACAGGGAATGAAAAACTGTTTTTT,CASSQEGTGNEKLFF
many,.,TRBV4-1,TRBJ2-5,TGCGCCAGCAGCCAAGAAATGGGCCGTGGAAAGACCCAGTACTTC,CASSQEMGRGKTQYF
.,TRBD1,TRBV5-1,TRBJ1-5,TGCGCCAGCAGCCTACAGGGGGCCCCGTATCAGACCCAGCATTTT,CASSLQGAPYQTQHF
many,TRBD2,TRBV7-2,TRBJ2-3,TGTGCCAGCAGCTTAGCAGCGGGAGTGGTAGATACGCAGTATTTT,CASSLAAGVVDTQYF
few,.,TRBV7-2,TRBJ1-5,TGTGCCAGCAGCTTAATAAAGGCACCCGGGCAGCCCCAGCATTTT,CASSLIKAPGQPQHF
many,TRBD2,TRBV20-1,TRBJ2-7,TGCAGTGCTAGAGGCAGGGCGGGAGGAGAGCAGTACTTC,CSARGRAGGEQYF
.,TRBD2,TRBV5-1,TRBJ2-1,TGCGCCAGCAGCTTGGGGGGGACTAGCGGGAACAATGAGCAGTTCTTC,CASSLGGTSGNNEQFF
many,.,TRBV29-1,TRBJ2-7,TGCAGCGTTGGCCGAAGGGGGGTCCCCTACGAGCAGTACTTC,CSVGRRGVPYEQYF
.,.,TRBV29-1,TRBJ1-1,TGCAGCGTTGAAGATCCCACTTCGGACACTGAAGCTTTCTTT,CSVEDPTSDTEAFF
few,TRBD2,TRBV5-1,TRBJ2-5,TGCGCCAGCAGCTTGGCGGCAGCGCTTAGGGCTAGCGGGGGACGGGAGACCCAGTACTTC,CASSLAAALRASGGRETQYF
.,TRBD1,TRBV5-1,TRBJ2-4,TGCGCCAGCAGCTCCGGGACAGGGTATGGAAACATTCAGTACTTC,CASSSGTGYGNIQYF
.,.,TRBV28,TRBJ2-7,TGTGCCAGCAATACCGGGGCCGGTGACGAGCAGTACTTC,CASNTGAGDEQYF
.,.,TRBV7-9,TRBJ2-5,TGTGCCAGCAGCCCGGGGCCCGAAGGGACCCAGTACTTC,CASSPGPEGTQYF
many,.,TRBV6-6,TRBJ2-6,TGTGCCAGCAGTTACGAAGGTCCTGGGGCCAACGTCCTGACTTTC,CASSYEGPGANVLTF
few,TRBD1,TRBV5-1,TRBJ2-3,TGCGCCAGCAGCCTGGGTGGGACAGGAGCCACAGATACGCAGTATTTT,CASSLGGTGATDTQYF
few,TRBD1,TRBV13,TRBJ2-1,TGTGCCAGCAGCTACGCAGGGACAGGGGGCAATGGTGAGCAGTTCTTC,CASSYAGTGGNGEQFF
.,TRBD2,TRBV7-2,TRBJ2-3,TGTGCCAGCAGCTCACCGCTAGCGGGGGGGCTCGCAGATACGCAGTATTTT,CASSSPLAGGLADTQYF